The T cell receptor (beta chain) described here comes from a study of T cells expressing NK-cell markers. Study-wide context: All TCR beta repertoires analysed originated from sorted CD3+CD56+NKG2C+, CD3+CD56+NKG2C- and CD3+CD56-NKG2C+ T cells. Sequenced donors, eight in total, included seven who were HCMV-seropositive and one who was seronegative. Study observations and caveats: CD8+ T cells in roughly six donors included dominant NKG2C+ clonotypes at roughly 1.0-7.5%.

TCRdb processed the 5' RACE reads again and assigns one entry to each CDR3 protein, with no DNA. The sample features around 470,000 distinct CDR3 sequences, with roughly 1.4% in its top ten. The CDR3 totals 16 residues. Germline V gene lookup returns CDR1 MNHEY and CDR2 SVGAGI. About this clonotype: Its antigen is unknown.

The TCR sequence derives from a woman aged 45 to 65 in good health. Sequenced: blood T cells: a sorted CD56 or NKG2C T cell subset, CD4+ or CD8+ T cells, or bulk PBMC T cells (not recorded which). The chain joins TRBV6-5 to TRBJ2-1; TCRdb names TRBD2, which stays unverified in the absence of DNA. The CDR3 region is CASRGSGTSGQNEQFF.